The clone carrying this TCR beta chain was recorded at least ten times. After removal of 0 bases from V and 5 bases from J, the junction contained 4 bases not matched to a gene. Germline V CDR1 and CDR2: SGHRS, YFSETQ. The CDR3 consists of 15 residues. The investigators amplified TCR beta CDR3 regions from RNA transcripts. A first-round RT-PCR of the TCR CDR3 used the HTBI primer set. TCRdb independently ran MiXCR on the multiplex PCR reads; one entry per CDR3 protein. The sample lists about 720,000 distinct CDR3 sequences; around a sixth were seen once. This sample is part of a study of T cells in Graves' hyperthyroidism and ophthalmopathy.

J is TRBJ2-1 and V is TRBV5-1; 8 nucleotides match TRBD1. Sequencing was performed on blood. The origin of this receptor is a woman aged 50 to 65 with Graves' hyperthyroidism that later progressed to Graves' ophthalmopathy. Here the CDR3 reads CASSLGQGAHNEQFF. CDR3 DNA: TGCGCCAGCAGCTTGGGTCAGGGGGCCCACAATGAGCAGTTCTTC.